These 5 T cell receptor beta chains originate from one sample sequenced in a study of T cells after yellow fever vaccination. In TCRdb, the 5' RACE reads were re-called with MiXCR into one record per CDR3 protein. The sample holds approximately 120,000 distinct CDR3 sequences, almost 9% seen once. This specimen was CD8+ T cells sorted from PBMCs, taken on the day of the yellow fever booster vaccination. These receptors were taken from a man aged 18 to 35 who received the YFV17D yellow fever vaccine.

This clonotype appeared many times. V is TRBV5-1 and J is TRBJ2-6; a possible D gene is TRBD1 (5 bases). V lost 1 base to trimming and J lost 2 bases, with 16 bases between them. CDR3 length: 18 residues. In germline, CDR1 is SGHRS, CDR2 YFSETQ. In nucleotides, the CDR3 is TGCGCCAGCAGCTTGTCTGGGCACAGGCCCCCTGGGGCCAACGTCCTGACTTTC. Its translation: CASSLSGHRPPGANVLTF.

The chain recombines TRBV9 with TRBJ1-1, with 7 bases aligning to TRBD1. The CDR3 length is 14 residues. CDR1 is SGDLS, CDR2 YYNGEE, per germline. J was trimmed by 0 bases and V by 3 bases; bases with no gene match: 2. CDR3 DNA sequence: TGTGCCAGCAGCGCGACAGGGCTGAACACTGAAGCTTTCTTT. It translates to CASSATGLNTEAFF.

This clonotype has at least ten counts. The gene calls are TRBV7-9 and TRBJ1-1; maybe TRBD1 (5 bases). The V and J ends lost 5 bases and 5 bases respectively, with 9 bases between them. CDR1 is SEHNR, CDR2 FQNEAQ, per germline (reference sequence). CDR3 length: 12 residues. The CDR3 sequence is CASSASGTEAFF. The CDR3 coding sequence is TGTGCCAGCAGCGCCTCAGGGACTGAAGCTTTCTTT.

CDR3 nucleotides: TGTGCCAGCAGCCCGTGGGGCAGCCCGAACACTGAAGCTTTCTTT. Translation gives CASSPWGSPNTEAFF. The rearrangement joins TRBV7-8 to TRBJ1-1; weak D call: TRBD1 (5 bases). Looked up from germline, CDR1 is SGHVS and CDR2 is FQNEAQ. This CDR3 spans 15 amino acids. Trimming pared 5 bases from V and 1 base from J, leaving 14 bases between.

The chain uses TRBV12-3 or TRBV12-4 and TRBJ1-5; no firm D call. The CDR3 extends over 15 amino acids. V was clipped by 1 base and J by 4 bases, with 11 bases between them. Here the CDR3 reads CASSLEGLKNQPQHF. In DNA, the CDR3 is TGTGCCAGCAGTTTAGAAGGTCTGAAGAATCAGCCCCAGCATTTT.